Detailed here is one T cell receptor beta chain. Antigen: not known. The sample is drawn from a study of T cell responses to AZD1222 COVID-19 vaccine. TCRdb keeps only in-frame clones here, not all; method: immunoSEQ multiplex PCR. The table records around 69,000 clones, 84% of them present only once. Study conclusions and caveats: Most donors were white British, females outnumbered males, and clonal diversity was possibly underestimated.

The sequence was obtained from an adult in good health. The sample in question was peripheral blood, obtained on day 0 of AZD1222 vaccination.

The CDR3 sequence: CASSTGADTQYF. The DNA of the CDR3 is TGTGCCAGTAGTACGGGGGCAGATACGCAGTATTTT. The chain recombines TRBV19 with TRBJ2-3, with D possibly being TRBD2 (6 bases). Germline V CDR1 and CDR2: LNHDA, SQIVND (reference sequence). V was clipped by 4 bases and J by 4 bases, with 6 bases between them. The CDR3 spans 12 residues.